These 19 T cell receptor beta chains share one sample of origin, sequenced in a study of vaccination and CD4 T cells after COVID-19. The study sequenced cultured CD4+ T cell DNA using the Oncomine TCR Beta short-read assay. TCRdb ran MiXCR on the PCR reads and lists one entry per CDR3 protein. The sample consists of 4,600 or so distinct CDR3 sequences, about three fifths of them appearing once. Treatment: 10-day PBMC culture with coronavirus spike peptide pools or control peptides (ViraFEST assay). Gathering of the CD4+ T cells, from the unexposed donor, took place before the COVID-19 pandemic (2011-2018). Their antigens remain unidentified. Sequenced: CD4+ T cells from blood, cultured in vitro. These receptors were collected from a human donor in good health.

The chain has TRBV6-1 and TRBJ1-5; D perhaps matches TRBD1 (5 bases). CDR1 and CDR2 from the germline V gene are MNHNS and SASEGT. The CDR3 runs to 12 residues. V was shortened by 6 bases and J by 2 bases, with 5 bases between the two germline ends. CDR3 sequence reads: CASSRGNQPQHF. CDR3 nucleotide sequence: TGTGCCAGCAGCAGGGGCAATCAGCCCCAGCATTTT.

The rearrangement uses TRBV6-2 or TRBV6-3 and TRBJ1-2; D gene unclear. This CDR3 region has 13 residues. In germline, CDR1 is MNHEY, CDR2 SVGEGT. Trimming left V 6 bases short and J 4 bases short, with 12 bases between. The CDR3 region is CASSLLSTYGYTF. In DNA form, the CDR3 reads TGTGCCAGCAGCCTCCTTTCGACCTATGGCTACACCTTC.

In the case of this clonotype: Its ends do not fully match the called genes, so a read error is possible. The gene calls are TRBV7-2 and TRBJ1-5; no clear D. CDR1 is SGHTA, CDR2 FQGNSA, per germline. This CDR3 region has 15 residues. The CDR3 region is CASSFEGNSNQPRHF. CDR3 sequence (DNA): TGTGCCAGCAGCTTTGAAGGGAATAGCAATCAGCCCCGGCATTTT.

The J gene is TRBJ2-5, the V gene TRBV6-5; 7 bases agree with TRBD1. V was clipped by 2 bases and J by 1 base; unmatched bases: 10. CDR1 and CDR2 (germline): MNHEY, SVGAGI. The CDR3 is 17 residues long. The CDR3 sequence is CASSYGAVDRAQETQYF. CDR3 nucleotide sequence: TGTGCCAGCAGTTACGGGGCCGTTGACAGGGCCCAAGAGACCCAGTACTTC.

The chain employs TRBV18 and TRBJ2-3, with D possibly being TRBD1 (6 bases). The CDR3 is 16 amino acids. Germline values: CDR1 KGHSH, CDR2 LQKENI. V gave up 6 bases and J gave up 3 bases, with 19 bases separating them. The CDR3 loop is CASSPPNRVGTDTQYF. The CDR3 DNA sequence: TGTGCCAGCTCGCCTCCCAACAGGGTGGGGACAGATACGCAGTATTTT.

V usage is TRBV27 and J usage is TRBJ2-7, with no clear D. The CDR3 has 11 amino acids. V was cut by 5 bases and J by 3 bases, with 5 bases left in between. CDR1 is MNHEY and CDR2 is SMNVEV in the germline V gene (reference sequence). The CDR3, as DNA: TGTGCCAGCAGTCGCCGCTACGAGCAGTACTTC. Translation: CASSRRYEQYF.

This chain's CDR3 is CSARGSWDLTFF. The CDR3 nucleotides read TGCAGTGCTAGAGGTAGTTGGGACCTTACTTTCTTT. V gene TRBV20-1 combines with J gene TRBJ1-1; a weak D match, TRBD1 (5 bases). Trimming cost V 1 base and J 12 bases, with 15 bases left between them. Looked up from germline, CDR1 is DFQATT and CDR2 is SNEGSKA (reference sequence). The CDR3 has 12 residues.

This clonotype turned up a few times. This chain uses TRBV27 with TRBJ2-2; 9 nucleotides agree with TRBD1. Looked up from germline, CDR1 is MNHEY and CDR2 is SMNVEV (reference sequence). This CDR3 region has 15 residues. V dropped 3 bases and J dropped 6; count of bases not matched to a gene: 5. CDR3 protein: CASSLGQGRAGELFF. CDR3 nucleotides: TGTGCCAGCAGTTTGGGACAGGGAAGAGCCGGGGAGCTGTTTTTT.

V is TRBV18 and J is TRBJ2-7; 8 nucleotides agree with TRBD2. The V and J ends lost 4 bases and 5 bases, in that order; junction bases with no gene match: 19. This CDR3 comprises 18 residues. Germline values: CDR1 KGHSH, CDR2 LQKENI. Here the CDR3 reads CASSRMTGGDGRVNEQYF. For the CDR3, the DNA is TGTGCCAGCTCACGGATGACGGGAGGGGACGGTCGGGTCAACGAGCAGTACTTC. The full variable domain, its missing parts supplied by reference TRBV18 and TRBJ2-7, is NAGVMQNPRHLVRRRGQEARLRCSPMKGHSHVYWYRQLPEEGLKFMVYLQKENIIDESGMPKERFSAEFPKEGPSILRIQQVVRGDSAAYFCASSRMTGGDGRVNEQYFGPGTRLTVT.

The chain recombines TRBV6-1 with TRBJ2-2; 7 nucleotides line up with TRBD1. V shed 7 bases and J 0 bases; nucleotides not matched to a gene: 5. The germline CDR1 and CDR2 sequences are MNHNS and SASEGT. CDR3 length: 15 residues. The CDR3 here is CASTPGTANTGELFF. CDR3 sequence (DNA): TGTGCCAGCACTCCCGGGACAGCGAACACCGGGGAGCTGTTTTTT.

The chain links TRBV7-2 to TRBJ2-7; D call uncertain. Germline assignment: CDR1 SGHTA and CDR2 FQGNSA. The CDR3 contains 12 residues. Trimming removed 0 bases from V and 6 bases from J, with 6 bases in between. For the CDR3, the DNA is TGTGCCAGCAGCTTAGCTCCGACCGAGCAGTACTTC. It encodes CASSLAPTEQYF.

This clonotype has only one observation. The rearrangement links TRBV28 to TRBJ2-3; 9 positions match TRBD1. The J segment lost 4 bases and the V segment lost 5 bases, leaving 7 bases of the junction unmatched. There are 15 residues in the CDR3. The germline V gene has CDR1 MDHEN and CDR2 SYDVKM. The CDR3 DNA sequence: TGTGCCAGCAGTCCCCCGGACAGGGGCCCAGATACGCAGTATTTT. It is translated as CASSPPDRGPDTQYF.

The chain carries TRBV12-3 or TRBV12-4 and TRBJ1-5; D is undetermined. This CDR3 comprises 15 residues. V dropped 8 bases and J dropped 1 base, with 15 bases sitting between them. The CDR3 coding sequence is TGTGCCAGCTCCCCACGTGGGCAGAGCAATCAGCCCCAGCATTTT. It is translated as CASSPRGQSNQPQHF.

In DNA form, the CDR3 reads TGTGCCAGCAGCTTACGCGGGTCGGGTACCGGGGAGCTGTTTTTT. This codes for CASSLRGSGTGELFF. The chain carries TRBV7-9 and TRBJ2-2; D might be TRBD2 (5 bases). Per germline, CDR1 SEHNR and CDR2 FQNEAQ (reference sequence). The CDR3 is made up of 15 amino acids. Trimming left V 2 bases short and J 5 bases short, with 12 bases between.

The rearrangement links TRBV6-1 to TRBJ2-7; 9 nucleotides align to TRBD1. Germline V gives CDR1 MNHNS, CDR2 SASEGT. Trimming took 4 bases from V and 6 from J; bases not matched to a gene: 4. The CDR3 consists of 13 residues. This CDR3 reads CASSADRGAEQYF. In nucleotides, the CDR3 is TGTGCCAGCAGTGCGGACAGGGGCGCCGAGCAGTACTTC.

The chain recombines TRBV28 with TRBJ1-5; 8 positions match TRBD1. V lost 3 bases, J lost 5 bases, and 9 bases stayed unmatched. The germline CDR1 and CDR2 sequences are MDHEN and SYDVKM. The length of the CDR3 is 16 residues. The chain's CDR3 is CASSFGLDRVHQPQHF. The CDR3 DNA reads TGTGCCAGCAGTTTCGGACTGGACAGGGTCCATCAGCCCCAGCATTTT.

The sample holds a few counts of this clonotype. The V gene is TRBV19, the J gene TRBJ2-5; tentatively, D is TRBD2 (5 bases). V shed 3 bases and J shed 6 bases, with 14 bases lying between them. The CDR3 extends over 14 amino acids. The germline CDR1 and CDR2 sequences are LNHDA and SQIVND (reference sequence). The CDR3 DNA follows: TGTGCCAGTAGTATCCCCGGTCCGGGGAAGACCCAGTACTTC. It specifies CASSIPGPGKTQYF.

V usage is TRBV15 and J usage is TRBJ2-7; weak D call: TRBD1 (6 bases). V was clipped by 7 bases and J by 2 bases, with 18 bases between them. CDR3 length: 15 residues. Per the germline V gene, CDR1 is LNHNV and CDR2 is YYDKDF (reference sequence). The CDR3: CATTQGQGYTYEQYF. In nucleotides, the CDR3 is TGTGCCACCACCCAGGGGCAGGGTTACACCTACGAGCAGTACTTC.

This clonotype was counted once. The chain carries TRBV4-1 and TRBJ1-2, with D unresolved. CDR3 size: 15 residues. Germline CDR1 reads MGHRA; CDR2 reads YSYEKL. The germline V and J ends were trimmed by 0 bases and 5 bases, with 13 bases remaining between them. CDR3 loop: CASSQESRGKYGYTF. The DNA of the CDR3 is TGCGCCAGCAGCCAAGAGTCGCGGGGAAAGTATGGCTACACCTTC.